Shown below are 22 T cell receptor beta chains from a single sample sequenced in a study of blood T cell repertoires in COVID-19. Only in-frame clones appear in the TCRdb table, and some are missing; sequencing was by immunoSEQ multiplex PCR. The sample includes 200,000 to 250,000 clones, about 80% of them seen just once. The material sequenced was peripheral blood. These receptors were taken from an elderly woman with COVID-19, enrolled during active disease.

This clone was counted once. This sequence joins TRBV10-3 and TRBJ2-7; TRBD1 matches 11 bases. The junction had 3 bases not matched to a gene; V was cut back by 5 bases and J by 0 bases. Germline CDR1 and CDR2: ENHRY and SYGVKD. The CDR3 runs to 15 residues. The chain's CDR3 is CAISMGQGDSYEQYF. The CDR3 DNA is TGTGCCATCAGTATGGGACAGGGGGACTCCTACGAGCAGTACTTC.

This clone appeared a few times. The gene calls are TRBV27 and TRBJ1-1; 8 bases match TRBD1. Trimming took 5 bases from V and 2 from J; bases not matched to a gene: 4. Germline CDR1 is MNHEY and CDR2 is SMNVEV (reference sequence). The CDR3 runs to 14 residues. The CDR3 sequence is CASSPQGVNTEAFF. The CDR3 coding sequence is TGTGCCAGCAGTCCACAGGGGGTTAACACTGAAGCTTTCTTT.

This clone was detected only a few times. CDR3 sequence reads: CASSPDSQNQPQHF. CDR3 coding DNA: TGCGCCAGCAGCCCCGACAGTCAAAATCAGCCCCAGCATTTT. This chain links TRBV5-1 with TRBJ1-5; a weak D match, TRBD1 (5 bases). Germline V gives CDR1 SGHRS, CDR2 YFSETQ. V was pared by 4 bases and J by 4 bases, with 12 bases between. CDR3 size: 14 residues.

The V call is TRBV18, the J call TRBJ1-2; 10 nucleotides agree with TRBD1. The CDR3 consists of 12 residues. Trimming took 4 bases from V and 9 from J; bases not matched to a gene: 2. Germline values: CDR1 KGHSH, CDR2 LQKENI. The CDR3: CASSLGQGSYTF. DNA for the CDR3: TGTGCCAGCTCACTGGGACAGGGGAGCTACACCTTC.

The chain combines TRBV24-1 with TRBJ2-7, with 9 nucleotides matching TRBD2. CDR1 is KGHDR, CDR2 SFDVKD, per germline. V lost 4 bases, J lost 5 bases, and 8 bases stayed unmatched. CDR3 length equals 15 residues. This CDR3 reads CATSEGGRASNEQYF. CDR3 nucleotides: TGTGCCACCAGTGAAGGCGGGAGGGCCTCTAACGAGCAGTACTTC.

V usage is TRBV5-1 and J usage is TRBJ1-1; D possibly corresponds to TRBD1 (6 bases). CDR1 SGHRS and CDR2 YFSETQ come from the germline V gene. V was trimmed by 1 base and J by 0 bases, leaving 16 bases between them. The length of the CDR3 is 17 residues. Here the CDR3 DNA reads TGCGCCAGCAGCTTGATCCAGGGGACGGGGATGAACACTGAAGCTTTCTTT. This codes for CASSLIQGTGMNTEAFF.

The chain couples TRBV5-1 to TRBJ1-1; no reliable D call. The germline V gene encodes CDR1 SGHRS and CDR2 YFSETQ. Trimming removed 0 bases from V and 11 bases from J, with 14 bases in between. CDR3 length: 13 amino acids. The CDR3 here is CASSLDPGSEAFF. As DNA, the CDR3 is TGCGCCAGCAGCTTGGATCCGGGGTCGGAGGCTTTCTTT.

The genes are TRBV28 and TRBJ2-1; maybe TRBD2 (5 bases). The V end was cut by 8 bases, the J end by 4 bases, with 18 bases between. The CDR3 loop spans 15 amino acids. CDR1 and CDR2 (germline): MDHEN, SYDVKM. This chain's CDR3 is CASGERSLGYNEQFF. CDR3 nucleotide sequence: TGTGCCAGCGGGGAGAGGAGCTTGGGGTACAATGAGCAGTTCTTC. Using reference TRBV28 and TRBJ2-1 for the parts outside the CDR3, the full variable domain is DVKVTQSSRYLVKRTGEKVFLECVQDMDHENMFWYRQDPGLGLRLIYFSYDVKMKEKGDIPEGYSVSREKKERFSLILESASTNQTSMYLCASGERSLGYNEQFFGPGTRLTVL.

V usage is TRBV28 and J usage is TRBJ1-4; D perhaps matches TRBD1 (5 bases). Looked up from germline, CDR1 is MDHEN and CDR2 is SYDVKM. V dropped 8 bases and J dropped 8 bases, with 18 bases sitting between them. The CDR3 loop spans 14 amino acids. The CDR3: CASSLGPRGEKLFF. CDR3 sequence (DNA): TGTGCCAGCTCCCTGGGCCCTCGGGGGGAAAAACTGTTTTTT.

This clone was seen just once. The chain couples TRBV13 to TRBJ2-2; TRBD1 might be the D (6 bases). The V gene's germline CDR1 is PRHDT and CDR2 FYEKMQ (reference sequence). The germline V and J ends were trimmed by 2 bases and 4 bases, with 23 bases remaining between them. The CDR3 sequence is 19 residues long. The CDR3 reads CASSLKRGGEGTSTGELFF. Written as DNA, the CDR3 is TGTGCCAGCAGCTTAAAAAGGGGTGGAGAAGGGACAAGCACCGGGGAGCTGTTTTTT.

The count of this clone is one. The chain couples TRBV5-4 to TRBJ2-1, with 9 bases fitting TRBD2. The junction had 8 bases not matched to a gene; V was cut back by 4 bases and J by 6 bases. Germline-derived CDR1 and CDR2 are SGHNT and YYREEE (reference sequence). The length of the CDR3 is 15 residues. CDR3 sequence: CASSGGLAYGNEQFF. The CDR3, as DNA: TGTGCCAGCAGCGGGGGACTAGCATACGGCAATGAGCAGTTCTTC.

The gene calls are TRBV6-2 or TRBV6-3 and TRBJ1-6, with unresolved D. V shed 5 bases and J shed 11 bases, with 16 bases lying between them. The germline V gene encodes CDR1 MNHEY and CDR2 SVGEGT. This CDR3 is built from 14 residues. CDR3 sequence: CASSTGSGWTPLHF. The CDR3 bases are TGTGCCAGCAGTACCGGCTCGGGGTGGACACCCCTCCACTTT.

The chain links TRBV28 to TRBJ2-5; maybe TRBD1 (6 bases). Trimming stripped 3 bases from V and 10 bases from J, with 12 bases between. The germline CDR1 and CDR2 sequences are MDHEN and SYDVKM. The CDR3 runs to 12 residues. CDR3 sequence: CASSLNRVSQYF. CDR3 DNA: TGTGCCAGCAGTTTGAACAGGGTGAGCCAGTACTTC.

J is TRBJ1-2 and V is TRBV5-1, with TRBD1 matching 8 bases. The CDR3 totals 15 residues. The V segment lost 0 bases and the J segment 7 bases; nucleotides outside the gene matches: 8. The germline V gene has CDR1 SGHRS and CDR2 YFSETQ. CDR3 nucleotide sequence: TGCGCCAGCAGCTTGGGCCAGGGGGCGCTCGGTGGCTACACCTTC. Its translation: CASSLGQGALGGYTF.

The chain has TRBV28 and TRBJ1-1; 10 positions match TRBD1. The length of the CDR3 is 15 residues. Germline CDR1 and CDR2: MDHEN and SYDVKM. The V and J ends lost 7 bases and 4 bases, in that order; junction bases with no gene match: 9. The CDR3 is CASTRTGGSGTEAFF. The DNA of the CDR3 is TGTGCCAGCACGCGGACAGGGGGGTCGGGCACTGAAGCTTTCTTT.

The rearrangement uses TRBV28 and TRBJ2-5; 8 positions agree with TRBD1. Looked up from germline, CDR1 is MDHEN and CDR2 is SYDVKM. This CDR3 comprises 13 residues. V was clipped by 7 bases and J by 5 bases; unmatched bases: 6. The CDR3 region is CASTRGPEETQYF. CDR3 DNA: TGTGCCAGCACCAGGGGGCCCGAGGAGACCCAGTACTTC. The full variable domain, its missing parts supplied by reference TRBV28 and TRBJ2-5, is DVKVTQSSRYLVKRTGEKVFLECVQDMDHENMFWYRQDPGLGLRLIYFSYDVKMKEKGDIPEGYSVSREKKERFSLILESASTNQTSMYLCASTRGPEETQYFGPGTRLLVL.

The chain links TRBV20-1 to TRBJ2-7; 7 bases are a match to TRBD1. Germline assignment: CDR1 DFQATT and CDR2 SNEGSKA (reference sequence). This CDR3 region has 13 residues. The ends lost 3 bases at V and 2 bases at J; junction bases unmatched: 4. CDR3: CSASQGVAYEQYF. CDR3 in DNA: TGCAGTGCTAGTCAGGGGGTGGCCTACGAGCAGTACTTC.

V usage is TRBV10-1 and J usage is TRBJ1-2; maybe TRBD1 (6 bases). V lost 4 bases and J 7 bases, leaving 13 bases between the germline ends. CDR1 and CDR2 from the germline V gene are WNHNN and SYGVQD (reference sequence). There are 13 residues in the CDR3. The CDR3 DNA sequence: TGCGCCAGCAGTGCGGACAGTCGGGCTGGCTACACCTTC. The encoded protein is CASSADSRAGYTF.

The chain combines TRBV29-1 with TRBJ1-4; 10 bases align to TRBD1. The CDR3 runs to 15 residues. Germline loops: CDR1 SQVTM, CDR2 ANQGSEA. V shed 4 bases, J shed 2 bases, and the junction held 4 bases outside the gene matches. Written as DNA, the CDR3 is TGCAGCGTTGGGGGGACAGGGGATACTAATGAAAAACTGTTTTTT. This sequence encodes CSVGGTGDTNEKLFF. The variable domain in full, completed from reference TRBV29-1 and TRBJ1-4, reads SAVISQKPSRDICQRGTSLTIQCQVDSQVTMMFWYRQQPGQSLTLIATANQGSEATYESGFVIDKFPISRPNLTFSTLTVSNMSPEDSSIYLCSVGGTGDTNEKLFFGSGTQLSVL.

The chain joins TRBV5-4 to TRBJ2-3, with D possibly being TRBD2 (6 bases). The CDR3 has 16 residues. The germline V gene has CDR1 SGHNT and CDR2 YYREEE (reference sequence). V was clipped by 4 bases and J by 2 bases, with 17 bases between them. CDR3 region: CASSRGSGGLTDTQYF. Written as DNA, the CDR3 is TGTGCCAGCAGCCGGGGGTCCGGGGGACTCACAGATACGCAGTATTTT.

This chain joins TRBV28 and TRBJ1-3; 7 bases are shared with TRBD1. CDR3 length equals 15 residues. The germline V gene encodes CDR1 MDHEN and CDR2 SYDVKM. The V segment lost 4 bases and the J segment 0 bases; nucleotides outside the gene matches: 3. The CDR3 region is CASSSGTVSGNTIYF. DNA for the CDR3: TGTGCCAGCAGTTCAGGGACAGTCTCTGGAAACACCATATATTTT.

This clone was seen repeatedly, ten times or more. V usage is TRBV7-3 and J usage is TRBJ2-3; 12 nucleotides match TRBD1. Unmatched junction bases numbered 8, after V lost 7 bases and J lost 9 bases. The CDR3 spans 14 residues. Germline CDR1 SGHTA, CDR2 FQGTGA. The CDR3 reads CASNLGTGGNTQYF. CDR3 nucleotides: TGTGCCAGCAACCTTGGGACAGGGGGCAACACGCAGTATTTT.